The 23 T cell receptor beta chains presented below share a single source sample, sequenced in a study of shared T cell receptors in the human thymus (dated by TCRdb to about 2021). Library preparation used the immunoSEQ multiplex PCR assay. In TCRdb, the immuneACCESS table is reduced to in-frame sequences with V and J assigned. These tables do not hold every clone; where another copy was compared, an unresolved V gene accounts for under half, and the others remain unexplained. The table for this sample lists roughly 660,000 clones; 70% to 90% of them were counted only once. The ten largest clones represent 0.01% of the sample. The same sample was also studied in work on human thymus T cells.

Sequencing was done on a sample of thymocytes. The receptor set was obtained from a boy younger than two with a congenital heart defect. Donor details come from another sample of the same person, matched by shared clones.

The CDR3, as DNA: TGTGCCAGCAGCCAACCGGGATCTAACTATGGCTACACCTTC. This encodes CASSQPGSNYGYTF. The chain couples TRBV5-5 to TRBJ1-2, with D hard to call. The germline V and J ends were trimmed by 4 bases and 0 bases, with 10 bases remaining between them. The CDR3 runs 14 residues. CDR1 and CDR2 from the germline V gene are SGHKS and YYEKEE (reference sequence).

The rearrangement uses TRBV18 and TRBJ2-2; 8 bases line up with TRBD2. Unmatched junction bases numbered 1, after V lost 4 bases and J lost 6 bases. This CDR3 spans 13 amino acids. Germline V gene data show CDR1 as KGHSH and CDR2 as LQKENI. As DNA, the CDR3 is TGTGCCAGCTCACGGGGACTAGCCGGGGAGCTGTTTTTT. Protein sequence: CASSRGLAGELFF.

The chain employs TRBV5-4 and TRBJ2-3; tentative D call: TRBD2 (6 bases). Germline CDR1 reads SGHNT; CDR2 reads YYREEE (reference sequence). The CDR3 consists of 15 residues. Trimming shortened V by 3 bases and J by 0 bases, and 11 bases separated the two germline ends. In DNA form, the CDR3 reads TGTGCCAGCAGCTGCCGGGGGATTAGCACAGATACGCAGTATTTT. Protein sequence: CASSCRGISTDTQYF.

The V gene is TRBV7-2, the J gene TRBJ2-1, with TRBD2 matching 10 bases. J lost 7 bases, V lost 2 bases, and 5 bases had no gene match. Germline-derived CDR1 and CDR2 are SGHTA and FQGNSA. This CDR3 is 15 amino acids long. CDR3: CASSLSSGRRNEQFF. For the CDR3, the DNA is TGTGCCAGCAGCTTATCTAGCGGGAGACGGAATGAGCAGTTCTTC.

The V and J genes are TRBV18 and TRBJ2-1; TRBD2 aligns across 7 bases. The CDR3 spans 12 residues. With V trimmed by 1 base and J by 12 bases, 3 bases remained unmatched. The germline V gene encodes CDR1 KGHSH and CDR2 LQKENI. CDR3 nucleotide sequence: TGTGCCAGCTCACCACGGGCGGGAGTGCAGTTCTTC. It codes for CASSPRAGVQFF.

This clone was counted between two and nine times. This chain links TRBV10-3 with TRBJ1-5; D gene ambiguous. CDR3 length equals 12 residues. Germline CDR1 and CDR2: ENHRY and SYGVKD. The ends were cut back, 2 bases at V and 9 bases at J, with 8 bases in the middle. The CDR3 loop reads CAISEREGPQHF. The CDR3 DNA is TGTGCCATCAGTGAGCGCGAGGGGCCCCAGCATTTT.

This chain links TRBV6-1 with TRBJ2-7; D is perhaps TRBD2 (5 bases). CDR3 length: 11 amino acids. Germline V CDR1 and CDR2: MNHNS, SASEGT. Trimming took off 10 bases at V and 5 bases at J, with 12 bases between the two ends. For the CDR3, the DNA is TGTGCCACCCCCGGGGTTGACGAGCAGTACTTC. Translating gives CATPGVDEQYF.

The CDR3 sequence: CASSPNRGLAGYNEQFF. CDR3 DNA: TGTGCCAGCTCACCAAATAGAGGGCTAGCGGGGTACAATGAGCAGTTCTTC. The chain links TRBV18 to TRBJ2-1; 9 nucleotides match TRBD2. This CDR3 has 17 amino acids. Losses at the gene ends were 2 bases for V and 4 bases for J; bases not matched to a gene: 9. Germline CDR1 reads KGHSH; CDR2 reads LQKENI. The whole variable domain, remainder taken from reference TRBV18 and TRBJ2-1, is NAGVMQNPRHLVRRRGQEARLRCSPMKGHSHVYWYRQLPEEGLKFMVYLQKENIIDESGMPKERFSAEFPKEGPSILRIQQVVRGDSAAYFCASSPNRGLAGYNEQFFGPGTRLTVL.

The chain combines TRBV27 with TRBJ2-1; TRBD2 matches at 11 bases. CDR3 length: 18 amino acids. Trimming cost V 2 bases and J 0 bases; bases outside gene matches: 6. Germline V CDR1 and CDR2: MNHEY, SMNVEV (reference sequence). The CDR3 DNA sequence: TGTGCCAGCAGTTTAAGGACTAGCGGGTATAGCTCCTACAATGAGCAGTTCTTC. Protein product: CASSLRTSGYSSYNEQFF.

The rearrangement joins TRBV5-4 to TRBJ2-3; possible D gene TRBD1, 5 bases. V lost 2 bases and J 4 bases, leaving 14 bases between the germline ends. This CDR3 spans 15 amino acids. CDR1 SGHNT and CDR2 YYREEE come from the germline V gene (reference sequence). The CDR3 sequence is CASSLRQGGSDTQYF. CDR3 bases: TGTGCCAGCAGCTTAAGGCAGGGCGGCTCAGATACGCAGTATTTT.

V gene TRBV4-3 combines with J gene TRBJ1-5; the D gene is possibly TRBD1 (6 bases). The CDR3 sequence is 17 residues long. Per germline, CDR1 LGHNA and CDR2 YSLEER. V gave up 0 bases and J gave up 4 bases, with 16 bases separating them. The CDR3 bases are TGCGCCAGCAGCCAAGATTGGTCGGGGGGCGAAAATCAGCCCCAGCATTTT. Its protein product is CASSQDWSGGENQPQHF.

This clone was counted between two and nine times. The gene calls are TRBV10-3 and TRBJ1-1; perhaps TRBD1 as D (5 bases). Germline CDR1 reads ENHRY; CDR2 reads SYGVKD. The CDR3 has 15 residues. Between the trimmed V and J ends, which lost 2 bases and 5 bases, there was a span of 15 bases. CDR3: CAISEAVRGRTEAFF. The DNA for the CDR3 is TGTGCCATCAGTGAGGCGGTAAGGGGTAGGACTGAAGCTTTCTTT.

The rearrangement links TRBV11-2 to TRBJ2-7, with TRBD1 as a possible D gene (6 bases). Germline CDR1 reads SGHAT; CDR2 reads FQNNGV. This CDR3 spans 12 amino acids. V lost 5 bases to trimming and J lost 7 bases, with 12 bases between them. The CDR3 DNA follows: TGTGCCAGCAGCCAGGGGCTTTTAGAGCAGTACTTC. Translating gives CASSQGLLEQYF.

The chain is built from TRBV7-9 and TRBJ2-5; 10 positions agree with TRBD2. The CDR3 consists of 16 residues. CDR1 and CDR2 (germline): SEHNR, FQNEAQ (reference sequence). Trimming took 4 bases from V and 3 from J; bases not matched to a gene: 8. In DNA, the CDR3 is TGTGCCAGCAGCTCCCTAGCGGGAGACCCAAAAGAGACCCAGTACTTC. This sequence encodes CASSSLAGDPKETQYF.

The genes are TRBV27 and TRBJ1-4; 9 nucleotides agree with TRBD1. This CDR3 is built from 18 residues. Trimming took 5 bases from V and 0 from J; bases not matched to a gene: 10. Per germline, CDR1 MNHEY and CDR2 SMNVEV (reference sequence). Here the CDR3 DNA reads TGTGCCAGCAGTCTAGGACAGGGGAGGAGGGCAACTAATGAAAAACTGTTTTTT. It translates to CASSLGQGRRATNEKLFF.

V gene TRBV4-3 combines with J gene TRBJ1-4; D gene uncertain. Germline CDR1 reads LGHNA; CDR2 reads YSLEER. This CDR3 region has 14 residues. The ends were cut back, 2 bases at V and 7 bases at J, with 11 bases in the middle. CDR3 DNA sequence: TGCGCCAGCAGCCAAATCCTGTCCAGTGAAAAACTGTTTTTT. Amino acid sequence: CASSQILSSEKLFF.

The chain employs TRBV7-9 and TRBJ2-7; 9 nucleotides line up with TRBD1. CDR3 length equals 16 residues. Germline CDR1 reads SEHNR; CDR2 reads FQNEAQ (reference sequence). V gave up 6 bases and J gave up 1 base; unmatched junction bases: 10. The CDR3 nucleotides read TGTGCCAGCAGTCTTTTGGGGACAGGGACTTCCTACGAGCAGTACTTC. This translates into CASSLLGTGTSYEQYF.

The chain is built from TRBV6-1 and TRBJ2-2, with 8 bases identical to TRBD2. The trim removed 2 bases at V and 7 bases at J, leaving 9 bases unmatched. This CDR3 has 16 amino acids. The germline gives CDR1 MNHNS, CDR2 SASEGT. CDR3 sequence: CASSEPPSGSGGELFF. DNA of the CDR3: TGTGCCAGCAGTGAACCCCCCAGCGGGAGCGGCGGGGAGCTGTTTTTT.

The genes are TRBV11-2 and TRBJ2-7; tentatively, D is TRBD2 (5 bases). V was shortened by 7 bases and J by 3 bases, with 16 bases between the two germline ends. Germline V CDR1 and CDR2: SGHAT, FQNNGV. The CDR3 runs 14 residues. The DNA for the CDR3 is TGTGCCAGCACCGATCGCGGGTCATACTACGAGCAGTACTTC. This translates into CASTDRGSYYEQYF.

V is TRBV5-5 and J is TRBJ1-2, with 12 bases that match TRBD1. V gave up 4 bases and J gave up 4 bases; unmatched junction bases: 8. Germline CDR1 SGHKS, CDR2 YYEKEE (reference sequence). The CDR3 length is 16 residues. The CDR3 bases are TGTGCCAGCAGCATTGGGACAGGGGGCCGGGGCTATGGCTACACCTTC. Translating gives CASSIGTGGRGYGYTF. Complete variable domain (other parts from reference TRBV5-5 and TRBJ1-2): DAGVTQSPTHLIKTRGQQVTLRCSPISGHKSVSWYQQVLGQGPQFIFQYYEKEERGRGNFPDRFSARQFPNYSSELNVNALLLGDSALYLCASSIGTGGRGYGYTFGSGTRLTVV.

V is TRBV27 and J is TRBJ1-5; 7 nucleotides match TRBD1. Germline CDR1 and CDR2: MNHEY and SMNVEV (reference sequence). CDR3 size: 16 residues. Trimming at V came to 5 bases and at J to 5 bases, leaving 12 bases not matched to a gene. The CDR3 DNA is TGTGCCAGCAGTCCCGAGACAGGGACGGTATATCAGCCCCAGCATTTT. Translating gives CASSPETGTVYQPQHF.

This sequence joins TRBV25-1 and TRBJ2-5; the match to TRBD1 covers 9 bases. With 4 bases clipped from V and 7 bases from J, the junction kept 7 bases outside the gene matches. CDR3 length: 14 amino acids. The germline gives CDR1 MGHDK, CDR2 SYGVNS. The DNA for the CDR3 is TGTGCCAGCAGTGGACACAGGGGGCCCGGGACCCAGTACTTC. This codes for CASSGHRGPGTQYF.

This chain joins TRBV5-6 and TRBJ2-5; D not resolved. The V end was cut by 1 base, the J end by 5 bases, with 6 bases between. CDR3 length equals 12 residues. Germline lookup yields CDR1 SGHDT and CDR2 YYEEEE. CDR3 sequence reads: CASSLSQETQYF. The DNA for the CDR3 is TGTGCCAGCAGCTTGTCACAGGAGACCCAGTACTTC.